Only one count was recorded for the clone carrying this T cell receptor (beta chain). As to time point: 2015-2016 season, 7 days after influenza vaccination. Between about 40 and 110 mL of blood was drawn per time point. The record originates from a study of follicular helper T cells after annual influenza vaccination. The trim removed 0 bases at V and 5 bases at J, leaving 0 bases unmatched. The CDR3 contains 13 residues. In germline, CDR1 is LNHNV, CDR2 YYDKDF (reference sequence). Produced via immunoSEQ multiplex PCR; TCRdb's table is partial and in-frame only. The sample yields 6,000 to 7,000 clones, roughly 84% seen once.

This TCR was sampled from an adult who received the influenza vaccine. This chain uses TRBV15 with TRBJ2-5; 7 nucleotides align to TRBD2. The sequencing used CXCR5+ CD38- circulating T follicular helper cells from blood, collected 7 days after influenza vaccination. Subset given: circulating Tfh, non-naive CD4+CXCR5+PD-1+ (ICOS+CD38+ or ICOS-CD38-). CDR3 coding DNA: TGTGCCACCAGCAGAGATAGCGGGGAGACCCAGTACTTC. Translation: CATSRDSGETQYF.